This T cell receptor (beta chain) was documented in a study of shared clonotypes between healthy human individuals. Study-level information: CD4 naive and memory got three plates each, CD8 naive two, CD8 memory one. Regarding the study as a whole: Among donors, clonotype sharing was expected to be affected by sequencing depth.

Clones were read by immunoSEQ multiplex PCR, and TCRdb kept only the in-frame ones, dropping some. The data hold around 560,000 clones, with approximately 96% observed a single time. The CDR3 loop spans 15 amino acids. V was trimmed by 0 bases and J by 1 base, leaving 7 bases between them. The germline gives CDR1 MNHEY, CDR2 SMNVEV (reference sequence). Concerning this clone: As yet, its antigen is unknown.

Naive CD8 cells comprised CD45RO-negative, CCR7-positively selected cells, excluding terminally differentiated effector memory CD45RA+ cells. The donors, all of them Caucasian adults, lived in Nashville, Tennessee. This TCR was sampled from a woman aged 25 to 39 in good health. Sequenced input: naive CD8+ T cells sorted from blood. The chain recombines TRBV27 with TRBJ1-5; TRBD1 might be the D (6 bases). The CDR3 bases are TGTGCCAGCAGTTTATCGCAGGGGAGCAATCAGCCCCAGCATTTT. As protein: CASSLSQGSNQPQHF.